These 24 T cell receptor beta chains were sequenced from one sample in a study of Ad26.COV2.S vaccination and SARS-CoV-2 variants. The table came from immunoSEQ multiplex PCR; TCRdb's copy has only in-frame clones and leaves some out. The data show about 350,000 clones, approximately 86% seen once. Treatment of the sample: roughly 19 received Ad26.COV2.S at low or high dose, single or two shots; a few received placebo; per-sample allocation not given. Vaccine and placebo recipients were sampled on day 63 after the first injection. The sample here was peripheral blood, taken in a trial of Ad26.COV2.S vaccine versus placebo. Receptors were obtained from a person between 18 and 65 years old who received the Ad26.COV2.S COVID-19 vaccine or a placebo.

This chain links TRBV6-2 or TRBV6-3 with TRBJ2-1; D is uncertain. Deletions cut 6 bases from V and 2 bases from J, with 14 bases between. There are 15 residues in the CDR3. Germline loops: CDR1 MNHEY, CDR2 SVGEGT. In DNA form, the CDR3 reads TGTGCCAGCAGCCAGCTACCGGTCACCTACAATGAGCAGTTCTTC. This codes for CASSQLPVTYNEQFF.

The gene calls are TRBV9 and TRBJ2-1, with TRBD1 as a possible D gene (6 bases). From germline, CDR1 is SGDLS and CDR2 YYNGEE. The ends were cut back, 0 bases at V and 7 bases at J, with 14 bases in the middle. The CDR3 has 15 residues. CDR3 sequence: CASSVVPDSVNEQFF. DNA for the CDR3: TGTGCCAGCAGCGTAGTCCCGGACAGCGTGAATGAGCAGTTCTTC.

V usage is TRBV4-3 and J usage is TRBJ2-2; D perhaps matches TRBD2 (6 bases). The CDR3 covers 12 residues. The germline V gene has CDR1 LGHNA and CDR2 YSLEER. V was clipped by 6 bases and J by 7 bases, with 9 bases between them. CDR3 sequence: CASSWGGGELFF. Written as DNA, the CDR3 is TGCGCCAGCAGTTGGGGAGGCGGGGAGCTGTTTTTT.

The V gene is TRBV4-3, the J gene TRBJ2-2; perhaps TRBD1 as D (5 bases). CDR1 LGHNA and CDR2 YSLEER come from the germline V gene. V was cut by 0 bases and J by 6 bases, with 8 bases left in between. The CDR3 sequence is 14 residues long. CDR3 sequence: CASSQEWGPGELFF. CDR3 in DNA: TGCGCCAGCAGCCAAGAATGGGGCCCCGGGGAGCTGTTTTTT.

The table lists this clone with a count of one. This CDR3 reads CASWTVPNTGELFF. The CDR3 DNA reads as TGTGCCAGCTGGACAGTACCGAACACCGGGGAGCTGTTTTTT. The chain is built from TRBV6-5 and TRBJ2-2; TRBD1 is a possible D gene (6 bases). Germline CDR1 reads MNHEY; CDR2 reads SVGAGI. The CDR3 has 14 residues. V lost 8 bases and J lost 0, with 10 bases in between.

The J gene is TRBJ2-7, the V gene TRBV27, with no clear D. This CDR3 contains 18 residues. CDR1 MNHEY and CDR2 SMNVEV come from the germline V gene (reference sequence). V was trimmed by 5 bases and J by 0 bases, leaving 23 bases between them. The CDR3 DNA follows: TGTGCCAGCAGTCCCCCGTCCCTTGGGAATCGGTTCTCCTACGAGCAGTACTTC. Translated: CASSPPSLGNRFSYEQYF.

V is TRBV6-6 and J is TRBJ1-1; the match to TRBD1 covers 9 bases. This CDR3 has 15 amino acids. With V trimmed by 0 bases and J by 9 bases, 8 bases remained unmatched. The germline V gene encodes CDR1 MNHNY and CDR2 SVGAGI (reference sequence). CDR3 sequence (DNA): TGTGCCAGCAGTTACTCGGCTGGACAGGGGCGGAAAGCTTTCTTT. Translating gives CASSYSAGQGRKAFF.

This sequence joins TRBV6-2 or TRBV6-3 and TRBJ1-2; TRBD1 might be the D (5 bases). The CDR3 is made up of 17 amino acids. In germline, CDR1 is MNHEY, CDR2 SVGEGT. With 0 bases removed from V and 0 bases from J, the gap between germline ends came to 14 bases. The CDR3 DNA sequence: TGTGCCAGCAGTTACTCATCCGGCAGGGCGGCTAACTATGGCTACACCTTC. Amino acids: CASSYSSGRAANYGYTF.

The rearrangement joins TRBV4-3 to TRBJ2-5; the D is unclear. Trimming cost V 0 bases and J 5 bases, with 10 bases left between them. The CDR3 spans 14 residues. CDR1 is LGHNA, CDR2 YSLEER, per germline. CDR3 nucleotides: TGCGCCAGCAGCCAAGAAGGCCCCGGGGAGACCCAGTACTTC. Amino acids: CASSQEGPGETQYF.

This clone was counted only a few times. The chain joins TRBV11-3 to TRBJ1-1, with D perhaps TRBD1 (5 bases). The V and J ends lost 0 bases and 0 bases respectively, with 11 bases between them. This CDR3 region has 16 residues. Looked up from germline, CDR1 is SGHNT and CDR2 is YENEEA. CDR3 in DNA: TGTGCCAGCAGCTTAGATATAAACAGGTTGAACACTGAAGCTTTCTTT. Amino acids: CASSLDINRLNTEAFF.

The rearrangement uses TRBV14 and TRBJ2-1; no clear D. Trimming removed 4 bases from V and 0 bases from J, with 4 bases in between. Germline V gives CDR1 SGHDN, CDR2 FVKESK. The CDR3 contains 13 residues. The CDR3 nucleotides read TGTGCCAGCAGCCGGAGCTCCTACAATGAGCAGTTCTTC. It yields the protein CASSRSSYNEQFF.

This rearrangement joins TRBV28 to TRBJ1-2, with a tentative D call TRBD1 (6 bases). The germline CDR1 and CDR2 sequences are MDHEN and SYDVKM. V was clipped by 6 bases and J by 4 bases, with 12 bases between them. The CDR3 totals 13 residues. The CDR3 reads CASSRTGAYGYTF. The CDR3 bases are TGTGCCAGCAGCCGGACGGGGGCCTATGGCTACACCTTC.

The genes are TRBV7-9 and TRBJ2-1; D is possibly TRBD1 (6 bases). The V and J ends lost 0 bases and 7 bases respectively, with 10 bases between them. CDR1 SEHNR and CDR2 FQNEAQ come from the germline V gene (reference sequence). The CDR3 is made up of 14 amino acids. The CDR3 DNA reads TGTGCCAGCAGCTTAGCGGGGACATTGAATGAGCAGTTCTTC. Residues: CASSLAGTLNEQFF.

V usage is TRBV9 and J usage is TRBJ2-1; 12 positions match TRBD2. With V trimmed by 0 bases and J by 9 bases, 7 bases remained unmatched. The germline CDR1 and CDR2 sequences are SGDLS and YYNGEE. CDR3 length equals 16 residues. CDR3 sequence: CASSVVLAGGLSEQFF. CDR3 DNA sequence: TGTGCCAGCAGCGTAGTACTAGCGGGAGGTTTAAGTGAGCAGTTCTTC. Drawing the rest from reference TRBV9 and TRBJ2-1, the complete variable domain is DSGVTQTPKHLITATGQRVTLRCSPRSGDLSVYWYQQSLDQGLQFLIQYYNGEERAKGNILERFSAQQFPDLHSELNLSSLELGDSALYFCASSVVLAGGLSEQFFGPGTRLTVL.

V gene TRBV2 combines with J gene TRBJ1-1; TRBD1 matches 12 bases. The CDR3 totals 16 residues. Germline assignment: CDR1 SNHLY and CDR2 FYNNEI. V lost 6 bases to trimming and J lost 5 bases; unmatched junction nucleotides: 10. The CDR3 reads CASRGLPGQGATEAFF. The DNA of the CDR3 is TGTGCCAGCAGGGGTCTTCCGGGACAGGGGGCAACTGAAGCTTTCTTT.

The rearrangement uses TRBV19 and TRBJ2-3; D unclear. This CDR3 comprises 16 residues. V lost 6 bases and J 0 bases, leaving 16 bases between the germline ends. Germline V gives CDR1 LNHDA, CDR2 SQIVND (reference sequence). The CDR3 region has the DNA TGTGCCAGTAGCCCACGGGCGGTGACTAGCACAGATACGCAGTATTTT. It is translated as CASSPRAVTSTDTQYF.

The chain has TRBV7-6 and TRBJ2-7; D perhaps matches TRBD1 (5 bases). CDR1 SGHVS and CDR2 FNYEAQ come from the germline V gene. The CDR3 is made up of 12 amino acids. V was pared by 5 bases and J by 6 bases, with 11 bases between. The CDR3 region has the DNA TGTGCCAGCAGCGGGGCTGAGCCCGAGCAGTACTTC. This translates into CASSGAEPEQYF.

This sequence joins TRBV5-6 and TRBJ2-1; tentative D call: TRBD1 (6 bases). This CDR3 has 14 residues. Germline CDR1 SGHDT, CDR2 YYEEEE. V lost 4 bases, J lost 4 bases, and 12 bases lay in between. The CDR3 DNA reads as TGTGCCAGCAGCAGACAGGAACAGTACAATGAGCAGTTCTTC. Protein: CASSRQEQYNEQFF. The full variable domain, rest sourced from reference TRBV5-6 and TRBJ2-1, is DAGVTQSPTHLIKTRGQQVTLRCSPKSGHDTVSWYQQALGQGPQFIFQYYEEEERQRGNFPDRFSGHQFPNYSSELNVNALLLGDSALYLCASSRQEQYNEQFFGPGTRLTVL.

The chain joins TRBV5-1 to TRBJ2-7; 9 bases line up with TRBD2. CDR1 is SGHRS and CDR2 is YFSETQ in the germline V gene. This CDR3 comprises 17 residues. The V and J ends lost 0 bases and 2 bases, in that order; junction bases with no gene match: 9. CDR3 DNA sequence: TGCGCCAGCAGCTTGGCGGTAGCGGGGGCCCTAACCTACGAGCAGTACTTC. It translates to CASSLAVAGALTYEQYF.

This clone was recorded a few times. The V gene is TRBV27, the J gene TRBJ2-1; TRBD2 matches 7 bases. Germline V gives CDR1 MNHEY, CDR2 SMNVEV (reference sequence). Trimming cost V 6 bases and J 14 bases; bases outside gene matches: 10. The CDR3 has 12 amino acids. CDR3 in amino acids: CASSLISGGKFF. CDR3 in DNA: TGTGCCAGCAGCCTTATTTCGGGGGGAAAGTTCTTC.

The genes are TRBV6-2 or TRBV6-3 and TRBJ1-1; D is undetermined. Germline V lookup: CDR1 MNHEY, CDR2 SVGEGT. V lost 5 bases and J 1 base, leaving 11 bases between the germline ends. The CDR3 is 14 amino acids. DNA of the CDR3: TGTGCCAGCAGTCCCTCAACAAGGAACACTGAAGCTTTCTTT. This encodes CASSPSTRNTEAFF.

CDR3 sequence reads: CASSGSGNTIYF. The CDR3 nucleotides are TGTGCCAGCTCAGGGTCTGGAAACACCATATATTTT. The chain recombines TRBV7-2 with TRBJ1-3; possible D gene TRBD1, 5 bases. Trimming left V 8 bases short and J 1 base short, with 6 bases between. Germline V lookup: CDR1 SGHTA, CDR2 FQGNSA. This CDR3 has 12 amino acids.

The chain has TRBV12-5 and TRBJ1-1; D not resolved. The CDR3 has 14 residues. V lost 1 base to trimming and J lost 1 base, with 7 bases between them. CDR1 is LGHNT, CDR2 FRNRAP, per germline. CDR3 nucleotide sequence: TGTGCTAGTGGTTTGGGCAACGAGAACACTGAAGCTTTCTTT. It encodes CASGLGNENTEAFF. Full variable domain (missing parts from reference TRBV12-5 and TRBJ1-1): DARVTQTPRHKVTEMGQEVTMRCQPILGHNTVFWYRQTMMQGLELLAYFRNRAPLDDSGMPKDRFSAEMPDATLATLKIQPSEPRDSAVYFCASGLGNENTEAFFGQGTRLTVV.

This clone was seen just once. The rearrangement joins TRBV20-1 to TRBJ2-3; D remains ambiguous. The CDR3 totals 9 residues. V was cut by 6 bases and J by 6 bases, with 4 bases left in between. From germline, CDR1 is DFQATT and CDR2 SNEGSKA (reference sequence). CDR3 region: CSAADTQYF. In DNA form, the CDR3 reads TGCAGTGCAGCGGATACGCAGTATTTT.